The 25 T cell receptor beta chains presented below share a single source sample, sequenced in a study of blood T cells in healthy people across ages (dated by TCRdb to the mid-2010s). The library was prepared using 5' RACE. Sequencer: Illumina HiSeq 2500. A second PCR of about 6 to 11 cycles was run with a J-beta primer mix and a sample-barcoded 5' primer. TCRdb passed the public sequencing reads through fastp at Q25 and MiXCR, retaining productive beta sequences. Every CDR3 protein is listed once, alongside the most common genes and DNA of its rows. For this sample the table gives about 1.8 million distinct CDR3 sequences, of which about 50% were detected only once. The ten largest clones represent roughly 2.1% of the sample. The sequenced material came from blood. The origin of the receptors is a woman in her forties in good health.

This CDR3 is CASSKDSPAGPQHF. CDR3 DNA sequence: TGTGCCAGTAGTAAAGACTCCCCTGCGGGGCCCCAGCATTTT. V gene TRBV19 combines with J gene TRBJ1-5; D is undetermined. In germline, CDR1 is LNHDA, CDR2 SQIVND (reference sequence). The CDR3 totals 14 residues. V lost 4 bases and J lost 9, with 16 bases in between. Based on the CDR3 plus reference TRBV19 and TRBJ1-5, the full variable domain is DGGITQSPKYLFRKEGQNVTLSCEQNLNHDAMYWYRQDPGQGLRLIYYSQIVNDFQKGDIAEGYSVSREKKESFPLTVTSAQKNPTAFYLCASSKDSPAGPQHFGDGTRLSIL.

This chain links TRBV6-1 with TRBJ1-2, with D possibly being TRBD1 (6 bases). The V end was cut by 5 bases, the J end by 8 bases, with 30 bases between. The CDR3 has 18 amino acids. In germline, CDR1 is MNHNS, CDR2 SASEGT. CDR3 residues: CASSPWFTGKGPIYGYTF. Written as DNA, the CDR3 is TGTGCCAGCAGTCCCTGGTTTACAGGGAAAGGGCCTATTTACGGCTACACCTTC.

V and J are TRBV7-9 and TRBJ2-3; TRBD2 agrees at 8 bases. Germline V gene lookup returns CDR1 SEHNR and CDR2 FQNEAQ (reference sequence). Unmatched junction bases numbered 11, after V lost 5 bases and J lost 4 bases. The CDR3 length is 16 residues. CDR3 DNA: TGTGCCAGCAGCCCCGGGGGACTAGAGGGAGCAGATACGCAGTATTTT. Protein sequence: CASSPGGLEGADTQYF. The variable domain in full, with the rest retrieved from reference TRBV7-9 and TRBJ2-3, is DTGVSQNPRHKITKRGQNVTFRCDPISEHNRLYWYRQTLGQGPEFLTYFQNEAQLEKSRLLSDRFSAERPKGSFSTLEIQRTEQGDSAMYLCASSPGGLEGADTQYFGPGTRLTVL.

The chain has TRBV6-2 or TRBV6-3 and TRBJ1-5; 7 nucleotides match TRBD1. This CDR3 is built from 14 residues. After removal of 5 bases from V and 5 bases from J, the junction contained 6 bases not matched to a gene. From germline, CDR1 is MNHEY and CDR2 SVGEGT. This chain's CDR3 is CASSSQGDHQPQHF. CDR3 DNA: TGTGCCAGCAGTAGTCAGGGGGACCATCAGCCCCAGCATTTT.

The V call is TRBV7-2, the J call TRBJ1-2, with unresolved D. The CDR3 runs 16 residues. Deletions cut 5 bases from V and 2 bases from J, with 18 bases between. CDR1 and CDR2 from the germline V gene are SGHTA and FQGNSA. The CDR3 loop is CASSPYLLTGNYGYTF. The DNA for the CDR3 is TGTGCCAGCAGCCCCTATTTACTTACTGGGAACTATGGCTACACCTTC.

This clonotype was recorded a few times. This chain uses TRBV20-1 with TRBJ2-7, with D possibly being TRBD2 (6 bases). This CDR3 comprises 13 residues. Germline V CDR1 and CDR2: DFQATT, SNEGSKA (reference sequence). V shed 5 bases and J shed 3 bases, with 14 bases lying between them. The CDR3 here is CSAPQSGDYEQYF. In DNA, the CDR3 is TGCAGTGCTCCCCAATCGGGAGACTACGAGCAGTACTTC.

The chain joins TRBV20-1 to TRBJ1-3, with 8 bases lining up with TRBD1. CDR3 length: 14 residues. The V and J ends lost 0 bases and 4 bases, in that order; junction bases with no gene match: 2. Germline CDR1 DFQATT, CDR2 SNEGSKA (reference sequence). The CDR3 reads CSAREAGGGNTIYF. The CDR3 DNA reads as TGCAGTGCTAGAGAGGCAGGGGGCGGAAACACCATATATTTT.

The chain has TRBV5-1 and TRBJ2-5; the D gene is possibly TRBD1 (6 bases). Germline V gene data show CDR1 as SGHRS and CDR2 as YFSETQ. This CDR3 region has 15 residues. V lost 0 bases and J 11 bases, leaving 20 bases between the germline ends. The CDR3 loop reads CASSLGAGVTGEQYF. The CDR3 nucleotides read TGCGCCAGCAGCTTGGGGGCAGGGGTAACGGGTGAGCAGTACTTC.

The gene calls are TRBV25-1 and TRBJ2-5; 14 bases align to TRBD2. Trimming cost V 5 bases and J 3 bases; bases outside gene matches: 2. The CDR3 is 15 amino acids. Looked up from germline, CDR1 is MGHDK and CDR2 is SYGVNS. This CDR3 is CASSSTSGGEETQYF. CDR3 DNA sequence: TGTGCCAGCAGTTCGACTAGCGGGGGGGAAGAGACCCAGTACTTC.

This chain's CDR3 is CASSEDRQLAKNIQYF. In DNA form, the CDR3 reads TGTGCCAGCAGCGAGGACAGACAATTAGCCAAAAACATTCAGTACTTC. The gene calls are TRBV7-9 and TRBJ2-4, with D maybe TRBD1 (6 bases). This CDR3 is 16 amino acids long. Germline lookup yields CDR1 SEHNR and CDR2 FQNEAQ (reference sequence). Trimming removed 5 bases at V and 0 bases at J, with 14 bases between.

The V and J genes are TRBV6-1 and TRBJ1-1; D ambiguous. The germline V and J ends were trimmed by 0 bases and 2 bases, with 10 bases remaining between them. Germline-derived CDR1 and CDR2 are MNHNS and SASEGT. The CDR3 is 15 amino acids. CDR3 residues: CASSEAQLKNTEAFF. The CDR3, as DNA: TGTGCCAGCAGTGAAGCGCAACTGAAAAACACTGAAGCTTTCTTT.

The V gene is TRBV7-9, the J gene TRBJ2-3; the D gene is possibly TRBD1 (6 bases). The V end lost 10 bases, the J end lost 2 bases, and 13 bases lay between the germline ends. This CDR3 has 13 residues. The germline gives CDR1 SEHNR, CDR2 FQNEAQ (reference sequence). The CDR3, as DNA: TGTGCCATCCAGGGGCGTGACACAGATACGCAGTATTTT. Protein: CAIQGRDTDTQYF.

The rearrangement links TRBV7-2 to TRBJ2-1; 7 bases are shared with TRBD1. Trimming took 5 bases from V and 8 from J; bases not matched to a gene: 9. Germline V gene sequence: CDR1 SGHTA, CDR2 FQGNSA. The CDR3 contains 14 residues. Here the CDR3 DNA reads TGTGCCAGCAGCCATTCAAAGGGGGCGTATGAGCAGTTCTTC. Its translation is CASSHSKGAYEQFF.

The CDR3 coding sequence is TGTGCCAGCAGTGACCCACCTAGGGTAGATACGCAGTATTTT. It specifies CASSDPPRVDTQYF. This chain links TRBV25-1 with TRBJ2-3; D is unresolved. This CDR3 region has 14 residues. V was trimmed by 3 bases and J by 5 bases, leaving 12 bases between them. Germline CDR1 is MGHDK and CDR2 is SYGVNS.

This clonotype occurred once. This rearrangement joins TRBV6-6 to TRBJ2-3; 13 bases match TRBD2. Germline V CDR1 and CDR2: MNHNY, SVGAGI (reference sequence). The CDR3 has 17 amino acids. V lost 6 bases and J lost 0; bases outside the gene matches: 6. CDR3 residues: CASSPGTSGASTDTQYF. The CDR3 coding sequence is TGTGCCAGCAGCCCCGGGACTAGCGGGGCCAGCACAGATACGCAGTATTTT.

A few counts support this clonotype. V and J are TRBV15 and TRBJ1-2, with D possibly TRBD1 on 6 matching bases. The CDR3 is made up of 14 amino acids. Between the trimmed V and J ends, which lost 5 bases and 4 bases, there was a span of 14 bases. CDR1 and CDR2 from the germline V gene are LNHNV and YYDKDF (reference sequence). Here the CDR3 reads CATSYVGQLYGYTF. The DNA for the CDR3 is TGTGCCACCAGCTACGTCGGACAGCTCTATGGCTACACCTTC.

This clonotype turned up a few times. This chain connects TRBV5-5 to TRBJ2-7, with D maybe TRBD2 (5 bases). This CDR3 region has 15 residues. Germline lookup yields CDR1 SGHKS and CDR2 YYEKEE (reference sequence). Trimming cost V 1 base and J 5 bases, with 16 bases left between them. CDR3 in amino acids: CASSLNSGIGNEQYF. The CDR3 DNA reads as TGTGCCAGCAGCTTGAACTCGGGAATTGGAAACGAGCAGTACTTC.

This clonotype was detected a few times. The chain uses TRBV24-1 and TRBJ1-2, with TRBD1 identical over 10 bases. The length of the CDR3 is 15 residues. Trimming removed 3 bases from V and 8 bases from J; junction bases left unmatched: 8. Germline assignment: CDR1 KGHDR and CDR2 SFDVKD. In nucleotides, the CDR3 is TGTGCCACCAGTGATCCTGGGACAGGGGTTGACGGCTACACCTTC. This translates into CATSDPGTGVDGYTF.

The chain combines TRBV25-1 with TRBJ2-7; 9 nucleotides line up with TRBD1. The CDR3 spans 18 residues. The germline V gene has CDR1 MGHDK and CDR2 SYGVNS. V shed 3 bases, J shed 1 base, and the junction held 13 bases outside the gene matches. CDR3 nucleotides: TGTGCCAGCAGTGATTCCCCGCCGGGACAGGGACCTTCCTACGAGCAGTACTTC. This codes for CASSDSPPGQGPSYEQYF.

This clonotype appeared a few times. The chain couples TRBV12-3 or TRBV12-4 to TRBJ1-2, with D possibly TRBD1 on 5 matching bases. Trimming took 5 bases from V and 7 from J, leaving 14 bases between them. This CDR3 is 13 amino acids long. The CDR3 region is CASSSSGIGGYTF. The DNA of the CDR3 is TGTGCCAGCAGTAGTTCAGGGATCGGTGGCTACACCTTC.

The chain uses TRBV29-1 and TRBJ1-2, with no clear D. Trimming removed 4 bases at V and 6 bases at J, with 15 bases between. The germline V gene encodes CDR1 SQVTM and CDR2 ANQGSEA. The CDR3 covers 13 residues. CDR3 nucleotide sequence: TGCAGCGTTGTTAGGCTTCGGAGCGATGGCTACACCTTC. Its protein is CSVVRLRSDGYTF.

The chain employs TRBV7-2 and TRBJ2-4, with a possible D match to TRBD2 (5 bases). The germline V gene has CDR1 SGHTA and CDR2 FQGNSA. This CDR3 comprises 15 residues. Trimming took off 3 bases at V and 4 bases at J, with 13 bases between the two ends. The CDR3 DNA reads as TGTGCCAGCAGCTTGGAGAGGGTAGGGAAAAACATTCAGTACTTC. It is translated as CASSLERVGKNIQYF.

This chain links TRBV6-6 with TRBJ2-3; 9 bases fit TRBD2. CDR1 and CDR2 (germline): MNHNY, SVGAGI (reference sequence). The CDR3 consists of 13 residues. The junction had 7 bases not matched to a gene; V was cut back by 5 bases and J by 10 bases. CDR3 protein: CASSAAGGASQYF. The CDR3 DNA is TGTGCCAGCAGTGCCGCGGGAGGGGCTTCGCAGTATTTT.

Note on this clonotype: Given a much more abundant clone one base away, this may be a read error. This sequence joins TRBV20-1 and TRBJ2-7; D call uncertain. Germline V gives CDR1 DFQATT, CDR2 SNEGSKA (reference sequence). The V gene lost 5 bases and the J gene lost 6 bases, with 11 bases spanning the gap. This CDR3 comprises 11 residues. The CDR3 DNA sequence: TGCAGTGCTGGTTCAAGTCGCGAGCAGTACTTC. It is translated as CSAGSSREQYF.

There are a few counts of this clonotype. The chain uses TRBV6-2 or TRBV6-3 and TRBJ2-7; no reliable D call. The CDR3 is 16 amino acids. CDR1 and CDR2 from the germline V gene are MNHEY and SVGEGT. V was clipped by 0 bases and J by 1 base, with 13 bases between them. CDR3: CASSYSKQDISYEQYF. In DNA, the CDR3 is TGTGCCAGCAGTTACTCGAAGCAGGATATATCCTACGAGCAGTACTTC.